The clone carrying this T cell receptor (beta chain) has only a few counts. Its specificity is not known. The sample comes from a study of blood T cells in healthy people across ages. Study details: Template-switching capture recovered about one barcoded beta molecule per two T cells. Study-level points and caveats: Estimated diversity across one million T cells was deemed an underestimate.

A second about 7 to 12 cycle PCR used barcoded and J-beta primers. From the 5' RACE reads, TCRdb called clonotypes with MiXCR, one entry per CDR3 protein. The sample holds around 1,000,000 distinct CDR3 sequences, around two fifths seen once. Unmatched junction bases numbered 7, after V lost 4 bases and J lost 5 bases. Per the germline V gene, CDR1 is SGHRS and CDR2 is YFSETQ. CDR3 length: 15 residues. The source material was blood. The sequence was obtained from a man aged 18 to 30 in good health. The genes are TRBV5-1 and TRBJ2-3; the match to TRBD2 covers 10 bases. CDR3 protein: CASSPAGGPEDTQYF. CDR3 nucleotide sequence: TGCGCCAGCAGCCCAGCGGGGGGGCCGGAAGATACGCAGTATTTT.